This T cell receptor beta chain derives from a study of tumour-infiltrating T cells in Burkitt lymphoma. This clone has just a few counts. Measured with immunoSEQ multiplex PCR; TCRdb has only the in-frame clones, and not every one. The sample holds 15,000 to 20,000 clones; more than 65% are singletons and the top ten take about 2%. Trimming left V 3 bases short and J 2 bases short, with 11 bases between. The length of the CDR3 is 14 residues. Germline CDR1 SGHAT, CDR2 FQNNGV. The chain is built from TRBV11-2 and TRBJ2-7, with D possibly called TRBD1 or TRBD2 (5 bases each). The specimen was tumor tissue. The receptor comes from a human donor with diffuse large B-cell lymphoma. The DNA for the CDR3 is TGTGCCAGCAGCTTCACTAGGGGAACCTACGAGCAGTACTTC. Encoded protein: CASSFTRGTYEQYF. Full variable domain (rest looked up from reference TRBV11-2 and TRBJ2-7): EAGVAQSPRYKIIEKRQSVAFWCNPISGHATLYWYQQILGQGPKLLIQFQNNGVVDDSQLPKDRFSAERLKGVDSTLKIQPAKLEDSAVYLCASSFTRGTYEQYFGPGTRLTVT.